A single sample gave rise to the 20 T cell receptor beta chains below, sequenced in a study of OX40 agonist ivuxolimab in advanced cancers. Using immunoSEQ multiplex PCR, the repertoire was profiled, and TCRdb retains in-frame clones only, with some absent. The sample holds 17,000 or so clones, roughly 78% seen once. The sample here was CD4+ or CD8+ T cells sorted from blood, taken in a trial of the OX40 agonist ivuxolimab. The origin of the receptors is an adult with an advanced solid tumor such as melanoma, head and neck, liver or kidney cancer.

The chain links TRBV2 to TRBJ1-2; 7 bases line up with TRBD1. The CDR3 runs to 14 residues. V shed 8 bases, J shed 3 bases, and the junction held 9 bases outside the gene matches. Germline assignment: CDR1 SNHLY and CDR2 FYNNEI. The CDR3 region is CASQYSRGDYGYTF. CDR3 sequence (DNA): TGTGCCAGCCAATATTCCAGGGGGGACTATGGCTACACCTTC. Full variable domain (remainder filled in from reference TRBV2 and TRBJ1-2): EPEVTQTPSHQVTQMGQEVILRCVPISNHLYFYWYRQILGQKVEFLVSFYNNEISEKSEIFDDQFSVERPDGSNFTLKIRSTKLEDSAMYFCASQYSRGDYGYTFGSGTRLTVV.

The chain has TRBV7-9 and TRBJ2-1, with 7 positions matching TRBD2. This CDR3 contains 15 residues. CDR1 is SEHNR and CDR2 is FQNEAQ in the germline V gene (reference sequence). Trimming removed 1 base from V and 4 bases from J; junction bases left unmatched: 4. Written as DNA, the CDR3 is TGTGCCAGCAGCTTAGGCCTAGCGGATTACAATGAGCAGTTCTTC. It is translated as CASSLGLADYNEQFF. The full variable domain, completed using reference TRBV7-9 and TRBJ2-1, is DTGVSQNPRHKITKRGQNVTFRCDPISEHNRLYWYRQTLGQGPEFLTYFQNEAQLEKSRLLSDRFSAERPKGSFSTLEIQRTEQGDSAMYLCASSLGLADYNEQFFGPGTRLTVL.

This clone occurred a few times. The chain is built from TRBV10-1 and TRBJ2-2, with D perhaps matching TRBD1 (7 bases). Germline V CDR1 and CDR2: WNHNN, SYGVQD (reference sequence). With 10 bases removed from V and 1 base from J, the gap between germline ends came to 16 bases. The CDR3 length is 15 residues. The CDR3 DNA sequence: TGCGCCACCCCGAGACAGGGAGGGAACACCGGGGAGCTGTTTTTT. Its protein product is CATPRQGGNTGELFF.

CDR3 nucleotide sequence: TGTGCCAGCAGCCCGGGACTAGCGGGGGGTTGGGAGACCCAGTACTTC. Its protein product is CASSPGLAGGWETQYF. The V and J genes are TRBV7-9 and TRBJ2-5; TRBD2 matches at 15 bases. The CDR3 sequence is 16 residues long. Germline CDR1 SEHNR, CDR2 FQNEAQ (reference sequence). V dropped 5 bases and J dropped 5; count of bases not matched to a gene: 6.

J is TRBJ1-4 and V is TRBV14; no clear D gene. Germline CDR1 and CDR2: SGHDN and FVKESK. Deletions cut 6 bases from V and 2 bases from J, with 16 bases between. The CDR3 is 16 amino acids. The CDR3, as DNA: TGTGCCAGCAGTCCCCGGCAGGTTGGCACTAATGAAAAACTGTTTTTT. Translation gives CASSPRQVGTNEKLFF.

In this sample, this clone is medium-sized (0.01 to 0.1%). This rearrangement joins TRBV27 to TRBJ2-7; TRBD1 is a possible D gene (6 bases). The CDR3 has 13 residues. Trimming left V 4 bases short and J 3 bases short, with 10 bases between. CDR1 and CDR2 (germline): MNHEY, SMNVEV (reference sequence). CDR3 residues: CASSWDIDYEQYF. For the CDR3, the DNA is TGTGCCAGCAGTTGGGACATTGACTACGAGCAGTACTTC.

V usage is TRBV19 and J usage is TRBJ1-5; 9 nucleotides line up with TRBD1. Germline CDR1 reads LNHDA; CDR2 reads SQIVND (reference sequence). V lost 9 bases, J lost 2 bases, and 8 bases stayed unmatched. The CDR3 extends over 15 amino acids. The CDR3 sequence: CASNDRTGGNQPQHF. The CDR3 DNA sequence: TGTGCCAGCAATGACCGGACAGGGGGCAATCAGCCCCAGCATTTT.

V gene TRBV9 combines with J gene TRBJ1-1, with 8 bases identical to TRBD1. This CDR3 is 14 amino acids long. Germline V gene data show CDR1 as SGDLS and CDR2 as YYNGEE. Germline trimming cut 3 bases from V and 11 bases from J; bases unmatched to any gene: 12. For the CDR3, the DNA is TGTGCCAGCAGCGAACAGACAGGGGACGCGGAGGCTTTCTTT. This codes for CASSEQTGDAEAFF.

V usage is TRBV7-6 and J usage is TRBJ2-4, with 7 bases fitting TRBD1. V shed 4 bases, J shed 1 base, and the junction held 7 bases outside the gene matches. This CDR3 is 16 amino acids long. CDR1 SGHVS and CDR2 FNYEAQ come from the germline V gene. The CDR3 reads CASSSQTGTAKNIQYF. The CDR3 DNA sequence: TGTGCCAGCAGCTCTCAGACAGGGACGGCCAAAAACATTCAGTACTTC.

The J gene is TRBJ1-1, the V gene TRBV19; the D is unclear. Germline V gene sequence: CDR1 LNHDA, CDR2 SQIVND (reference sequence). The CDR3 has 14 amino acids. V lost 6 bases and J 1 base, leaving 12 bases between the germline ends. CDR3 residues: CASSPAYSNTEAFF. Written as DNA, the CDR3 is TGTGCCAGTAGCCCAGCGTACTCGAACACTGAAGCTTTCTTT.

V gene TRBV7-9 combines with J gene TRBJ1-2; D is unclear. V was shortened by 3 bases and J by 4 bases, with 15 bases between the two germline ends. In germline, CDR1 is SEHNR, CDR2 FQNEAQ (reference sequence). CDR3 length: 15 residues. CDR3 nucleotides: TGTGCCAGCAGCTTTTATCGGGCAGGCACCTATGGCTACACCTTC. Protein: CASSFYRAGTYGYTF.

This clone has only one observation. The chain couples TRBV6-1 to TRBJ2-7; 9 bases fit TRBD1. The V segment lost 0 bases and the J segment 0 bases; nucleotides outside the gene matches: 6. From germline, CDR1 is MNHNS and CDR2 SASEGT. The CDR3 sequence is 17 residues long. The CDR3 sequence is CASSEAMGTGISYEQYF. The CDR3 region has the DNA TGTGCCAGCAGTGAAGCAATGGGGACAGGGATCTCCTACGAGCAGTACTTC.

V gene TRBV11-2 combines with J gene TRBJ2-7, with D perhaps TRBD2 (5 bases). Germline values: CDR1 SGHAT, CDR2 FQNNGV. Trimming took 5 bases from V and 3 from J, leaving 17 bases between them. The CDR3 is made up of 15 amino acids. The chain's CDR3 is CASSESGPDLYEQYF. The DNA of the CDR3 is TGTGCCAGCAGCGAGAGCGGACCCGACCTCTACGAGCAGTACTTC.

V gene TRBV11-1 combines with J gene TRBJ2-5, with D possibly being TRBD2 (7 bases). This CDR3 has 15 amino acids. Germline V gene lookup returns CDR1 SGHAT and CDR2 FQDESV (reference sequence). The V and J ends lost 5 bases and 5 bases respectively, with 18 bases between them. The CDR3 nucleotides are TGTGCCAGCAGCCTAGAAACCGCGGGGGCCGAGACCCAGTACTTC. It codes for CASSLETAGAETQYF.

The rearrangement joins TRBV18 to TRBJ2-7; perhaps D is TRBD1 or TRBD2 (5 bases each). The CDR3 contains 14 residues. Trimming took off 3 bases at V and 0 bases at J, with 9 bases between the two ends. Germline values: CDR1 KGHSH, CDR2 LQKENI. CDR3 in amino acids: CASSPGTRSYEQYF. The DNA of the CDR3 is TGTGCCAGCTCACCCGGGACCCGCTCCTACGAGCAGTACTTC.

The V gene is TRBV4-1, the J gene TRBJ1-5; no reliable D call. Per the germline V gene, CDR1 is MGHRA and CDR2 is YSYEKL. Trimming cost V 3 bases and J 4 bases, with 7 bases left between them. The CDR3 consists of 13 residues. Here the CDR3 DNA reads TGCGCCAGCAGCCAGGAGTGGAATCAGCCCCAGCATTTT. It is translated as CASSQEWNQPQHF.

This clone was found once. The J gene is TRBJ2-7, the V gene TRBV11-2, with 7 bases that match TRBD2. With V trimmed by 2 bases and J by 2 bases, 3 bases remained unmatched. The CDR3 runs to 14 residues. Germline CDR1 and CDR2: SGHAT and FQNNGV. CDR3 protein: CASSLPSGTYEQYF. In nucleotides, the CDR3 is TGTGCCAGCAGCTTACCTAGCGGAACCTACGAGCAGTACTTC.

The chain uses TRBV2 and TRBJ2-7, with D perhaps matching TRBD2 (7 bases). The V gene lost 4 bases and the J gene lost 2 bases, with 15 bases spanning the gap. Germline V gene lookup returns CDR1 SNHLY and CDR2 FYNNEI. The CDR3 covers 15 residues. The CDR3 sequence: CASSVGGLQTYEQYF. Here the CDR3 DNA reads TGTGCCAGCAGTGTCGGGGGGCTACAGACCTACGAGCAGTACTTC.

A word on this clone: Distinct nucleotide sequences in the sample also encode this CDR3. The chain joins TRBV7-8 to TRBJ1-1; maybe TRBD1 (5 bases). CDR1 and CDR2 from the germline V gene are SGHVS and FQNEAQ. This CDR3 region has 14 residues. V lost 0 bases, J lost 4 bases, and 9 bases lay in between. The CDR3 reads CASSLARQGTEAFF. CDR3 sequence (DNA): TGTGCCAGCAGCTTAGCGAGGCAGGGCACTGAAGCTTTCTTT.

This clone was seen a few times. Other DNA sequences in this specimen translate into the identical CDR3. This chain links TRBV6-5 with TRBJ1-6; the D gene is possibly TRBD1 (5 bases). This CDR3 region has 15 residues. Germline CDR1 reads MNHEY; CDR2 reads SVGAGI. V dropped 5 bases and J dropped 8 bases, with 16 bases sitting between them. CDR3 sequence (DNA): TGTGCCAGCAGTCCCTTCCGGGACCTGTATTCACCCCTCCACTTT. This gives the protein CASSPFRDLYSPLHF.